These 19 T cell receptor beta chains originate from one sample sequenced in a study of CD8 T cells in Susac syndrome. With random hexamers, reverse transcription was performed on roughly 0.45 to 1 ug of RNA. TCRdb ran MiXCR on the immunoSEQ multiplex PCR reads and lists one entry per CDR3 protein. The sample records about 130,000 distinct CDR3 sequences, approximately 94% being singletons. The source material was CD4+ T cells from PBMCs. The receptor set was obtained from a human donor with multiple sclerosis.

The rearrangement uses TRBV5-1 and TRBJ1-4, with D unclear. V lost 0 bases, J lost 7 bases, and 10 bases lay in between. This CDR3 comprises 14 residues. Germline loops: CDR1 SGHRS, CDR2 YFSETQ. Here the CDR3 DNA reads TGCGCCAGCAGCTTGGGGAATTCGGCTGAAAAACTGTTTTTT. Its translation is CASSLGNSAEKLFF.

This chain joins TRBV6-2 or TRBV6-3 and TRBJ1-1; weak D call: TRBD1 (6 bases). The CDR3 has 17 amino acids. V dropped 6 bases and J dropped 12 bases, with 32 bases sitting between them. CDR1 and CDR2 (germline): MNHEY, SVGEGT. In DNA form, the CDR3 reads TGTGCCAGCAGCAGGCACAGCTTCAGGGAGGGGGACGCTATACCTTTCTTT. The encoded protein is CASSRHSFREGDAIPFF.

This chain links TRBV19 with TRBJ1-6; D unresolved. Germline V lookup: CDR1 LNHDA, CDR2 SQIVND (reference sequence). The CDR3 contains 16 residues. The V end was cut by 6 bases, the J end by 9 bases, with 21 bases between. This chain's CDR3 is CASRDRLQVGLSPLHF. Here the CDR3 DNA reads TGTGCCAGTAGGGACCGTCTTCAGGTTGGACTTTCACCCCTCCACTTT.

V usage is TRBV12-3 or TRBV12-4 and J usage is TRBJ2-3; TRBD2 might be the D (6 bases). CDR3 length: 13 amino acids. Trimming stripped 6 bases from V and 6 bases from J, with 13 bases between. CDR3: CASSTGEGDTQYF. The CDR3 DNA is TGTGCCAGCAGCACGGGAGAGGGTGATACGCAGTATTTT.

The rearrangement links TRBV2 to TRBJ2-2; no reliable D call. Trimming stripped 10 bases from V and 4 bases from J, with 16 bases between. The germline gives CDR1 SNHLY, CDR2 FYNNEI. The CDR3 extends over 14 amino acids. CDR3 in amino acids: CANSPTLFTGELFF. CDR3 nucleotide sequence: TGTGCCAACTCCCCCACACTGTTCACCGGGGAGCTGTTTTTT.

V usage is TRBV25-1 and J usage is TRBJ1-1; D remains ambiguous. Germline values: CDR1 MGHDK, CDR2 SYGVNS. Trimming took off 3 bases at V and 3 bases at J, with 11 bases between the two ends. This CDR3 has 14 residues. The DNA of the CDR3 is TGTGCCAGCAGTGACGGCCGTGAGTACACTGAAGCTTTCTTT. The encoded protein is CASSDGREYTEAFF.

This chain connects TRBV20-1 to TRBJ1-1; perhaps TRBD1 as D (6 bases). Germline V CDR1 and CDR2: DFQATT, SNEGSKA (reference sequence). V dropped 5 bases and J dropped 1 base, with 11 bases sitting between them. The CDR3 is 13 residues long. CDR3 protein: CSAFRQANTEAFF. The DNA for the CDR3 is TGCAGTGCTTTCCGACAGGCGAACACTGAAGCTTTCTTT.

J is TRBJ2-7 and V is TRBV12-3 or TRBV12-4, with 9 bases lining up with TRBD1. With 5 bases clipped from V and 2 bases from J, the junction kept 4 bases outside the gene matches. The CDR3 is made up of 14 amino acids. The CDR3: CASSARQGAYEQYF. The DNA for the CDR3 is TGTGCCAGCAGTGCCAGACAGGGGGCCTACGAGCAGTACTTC.

The V and J genes are TRBV6-2 or TRBV6-3 and TRBJ1-2; D not certain. The V end was cut by 4 bases, the J end by 2 bases, with 8 bases between. In germline, CDR1 is MNHEY, CDR2 SVGEGT. The CDR3 is 13 residues long. CDR3 nucleotides: TGTGCCAGCAGTTTAACCCAGAACTATGGCTACACCTTC. Its translation: CASSLTQNYGYTF.

This sequence joins TRBV7-9 and TRBJ1-2; the match to TRBD1 covers 7 bases. The J segment lost 8 bases and the V segment lost 1 base, leaving 13 bases of the junction unmatched. The CDR3 runs to 16 residues. Germline loops: CDR1 SEHNR, CDR2 FQNEAQ (reference sequence). CDR3 sequence: CASSLGTGESPPGYTF. DNA for the CDR3: TGTGCCAGCAGCTTAGGCACAGGGGAAAGTCCTCCGGGCTACACCTTC.

V gene TRBV20-1 combines with J gene TRBJ2-5, with 12 bases matching TRBD2. Germline V gene lookup returns CDR1 DFQATT and CDR2 SNEGSKA (reference sequence). Germline trimming cut 2 bases from V and 5 bases from J; bases unmatched to any gene: 12. CDR3 length: 17 residues. CDR3 loop: CSARPLAGGLAQETQYF. CDR3 coding DNA: TGCAGTGCTAGACCGCTAGCGGGGGGGCTGGCCCAGGAGACCCAGTACTTC.

V and J are TRBV7-2 and TRBJ2-3; D remains ambiguous. V was shortened by 5 bases and J by 0 bases, with 12 bases between the two germline ends. The CDR3 runs to 15 residues. The germline V gene has CDR1 SGHTA and CDR2 FQGNSA. In DNA, the CDR3 is TGTGCCAGCAGCGGTCACTACCGAAGCACAGATACGCAGTATTTT. Translation gives CASSGHYRSTDTQYF.

The genes are TRBV6-2 or TRBV6-3 and TRBJ1-6, with TRBD1 matching 11 bases. CDR1 is MNHEY, CDR2 SVGEGT, per germline. This CDR3 is 16 amino acids long. J was trimmed by 10 bases and V by 4 bases; bases with no gene match: 9. In DNA, the CDR3 is TGTGCCAGCAGTTCTTCAGCCGGGACAGGGGGATCACCCCTCCACTTT. It yields the protein CASSSSAGTGGSPLHF.

The J gene is TRBJ1-5, the V gene TRBV2; D is unresolved. The V end was cut by 5 bases, the J end by 1 base, with 9 bases between. This CDR3 region has 14 residues. Looked up from germline, CDR1 is SNHLY and CDR2 is FYNNEI. The CDR3 reads CASSFTISNQPQHF. In DNA, the CDR3 is TGTGCCAGCAGTTTTACAATCAGCAATCAGCCCCAGCATTTT. The full variable domain, with the rest looked up from reference TRBV2 and TRBJ1-5, is EPEVTQTPSHQVTQMGQEVILRCVPISNHLYFYWYRQILGQKVEFLVSFYNNEISEKSEIFDDQFSVERPDGSNFTLKIRSTKLEDSAMYFCASSFTISNQPQHFGDGTRLSIL.

The chain joins TRBV6-1 to TRBJ2-7, with 7 bases identical to TRBD2. Trimming took 8 bases from V and 0 from J; bases not matched to a gene: 7. Germline CDR1 reads MNHNS; CDR2 reads SASEGT. The CDR3 runs 14 residues. This chain's CDR3 is CASGPGLNSYEQYF. As DNA, the CDR3 is TGTGCCAGCGGACCGGGACTAAACTCCTACGAGCAGTACTTC.

The rearrangement uses TRBV5-1 and TRBJ1-2; possibly TRBD1 for D (5 bases). The germline V gene has CDR1 SGHRS and CDR2 YFSETQ. The CDR3 spans 16 residues. The V and J ends lost 3 bases and 5 bases respectively, with 20 bases between them. The CDR3 DNA sequence: TGCGCCAGCAGCTCAACTTTAGGGGCTCCTGAGTATGGCTACACCTTC. Its protein is CASSSTLGAPEYGYTF.

The rearrangement uses TRBV4-3 and TRBJ2-2; D call uncertain. CDR3 length: 14 amino acids. Germline loops: CDR1 LGHNA, CDR2 YSLEER. The germline V and J ends were trimmed by 5 bases and 7 bases, with 14 bases remaining between them. In DNA, the CDR3 is TGCGCCAGCAGCACGAAATCCCGACACGGGGAGCTGTTTTTT. It encodes CASSTKSRHGELFF.

The chain uses TRBV4-1 and TRBJ2-7; D unresolved. V lost 1 base and J 2 bases, leaving 6 bases between the germline ends. This CDR3 is built from 13 residues. The germline gives CDR1 MGHRA, CDR2 YSYEKL. This chain's CDR3 is CASSQVRAYEQYF. CDR3 DNA: TGCGCCAGCAGCCAAGTACGGGCCTACGAGCAGTACTTC.

The chain employs TRBV3-1 and TRBJ1-1; D call uncertain. Per the germline V gene, CDR1 is LGHDT and CDR2 is YNNKEL (reference sequence). The CDR3 is 15 residues long. Trimming pared 0 bases from V and 5 bases from J, leaving 13 bases between. CDR3 region: CASSQDLLVGTEAFF. The DNA for the CDR3 is TGTGCCAGCAGCCAAGATCTTCTCGTTGGGACTGAAGCTTTCTTT.